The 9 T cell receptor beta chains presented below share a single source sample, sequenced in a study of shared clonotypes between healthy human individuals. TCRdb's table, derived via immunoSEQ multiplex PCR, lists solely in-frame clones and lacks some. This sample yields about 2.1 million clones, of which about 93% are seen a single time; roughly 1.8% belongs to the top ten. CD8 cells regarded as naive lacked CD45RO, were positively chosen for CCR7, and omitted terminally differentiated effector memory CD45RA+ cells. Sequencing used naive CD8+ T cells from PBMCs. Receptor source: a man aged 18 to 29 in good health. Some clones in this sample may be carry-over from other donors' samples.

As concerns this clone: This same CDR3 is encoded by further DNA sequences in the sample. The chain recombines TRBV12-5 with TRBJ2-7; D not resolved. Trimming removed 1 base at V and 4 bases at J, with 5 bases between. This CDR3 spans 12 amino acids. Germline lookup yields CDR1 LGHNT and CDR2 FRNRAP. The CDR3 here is CASGLDPYEQYF. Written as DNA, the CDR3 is TGTGCTAGTGGTTTGGACCCATACGAGCAGTACTTC.

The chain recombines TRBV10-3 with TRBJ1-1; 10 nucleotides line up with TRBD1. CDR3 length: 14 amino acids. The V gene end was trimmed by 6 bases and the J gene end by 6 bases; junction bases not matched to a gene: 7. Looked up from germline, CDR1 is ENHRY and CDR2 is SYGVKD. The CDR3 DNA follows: TGTGCCATCAGGAACCTCGGACAGGGGGCTGAAGCTTTCTTT. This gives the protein CAIRNLGQGAEAFF.

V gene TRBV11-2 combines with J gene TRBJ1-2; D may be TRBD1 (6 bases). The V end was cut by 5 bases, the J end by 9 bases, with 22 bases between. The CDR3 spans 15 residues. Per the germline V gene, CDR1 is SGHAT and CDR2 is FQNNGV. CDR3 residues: CASSPNRGAGRSYTF. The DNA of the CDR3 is TGTGCCAGCAGCCCCAACCGGGGGGCCGGTAGAAGCTACACCTTC.

The CDR3 is CASSLTGDSPLHF. In nucleotides, the CDR3 is TGTGCCAGCAGTCTAACAGGGGATTCACCCCTCCACTTT. V gene TRBV14 combines with J gene TRBJ1-6; 7 nucleotides line up with TRBD1. The junction had 4 bases not matched to a gene; V was cut back by 6 bases and J by 8 bases. The CDR3 is 13 amino acids. Germline V gene data show CDR1 as SGHDN and CDR2 as FVKESK.

CDR3 loop: CASSPHPDTQETQYF. CDR3 DNA sequence: TGTGCCAGCAGCCCTCACCCAGACACCCAAGAGACCCAGTACTTC. The gene calls are TRBV11-2 and TRBJ2-5; D unclear. The CDR3 covers 15 residues. The germline V and J ends were trimmed by 5 bases and 1 base, with 14 bases remaining between them. CDR1 and CDR2 (germline): SGHAT, FQNNGV.

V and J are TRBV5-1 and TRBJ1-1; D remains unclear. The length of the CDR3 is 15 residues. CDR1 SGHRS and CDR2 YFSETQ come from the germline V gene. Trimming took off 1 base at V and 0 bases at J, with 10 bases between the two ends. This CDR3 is CASSLLESLNTEAFF. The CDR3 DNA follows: TGCGCCAGCAGCTTGTTAGAAAGTTTGAACACTGAAGCTTTCTTT.

CDR3: CASSSPDRVGNQPQHF. CDR3 sequence (DNA): TGTGCCAGCAGTTCTCCGGACAGGGTCGGGAATCAGCCCCAGCATTTT. The chain carries TRBV28 and TRBJ1-5; the match to TRBD1 covers 8 bases. V shed 4 bases, J shed 4 bases, and the junction held 9 bases outside the gene matches. CDR1 and CDR2 (germline): MDHEN, SYDVKM. The CDR3 sequence is 16 residues long.

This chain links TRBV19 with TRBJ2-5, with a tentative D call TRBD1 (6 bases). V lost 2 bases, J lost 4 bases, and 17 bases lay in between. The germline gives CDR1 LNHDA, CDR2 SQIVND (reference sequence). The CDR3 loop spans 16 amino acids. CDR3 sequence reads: CASSILGQIRGETQYF. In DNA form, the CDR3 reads TGTGCCAGTAGTATATTAGGGCAGATCAGGGGAGAGACCCAGTACTTC.

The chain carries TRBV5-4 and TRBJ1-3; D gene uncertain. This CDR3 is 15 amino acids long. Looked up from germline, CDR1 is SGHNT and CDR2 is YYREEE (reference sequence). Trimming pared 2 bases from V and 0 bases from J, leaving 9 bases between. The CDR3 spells CASSFRHDSGNTIYF. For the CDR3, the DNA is TGTGCCAGCAGCTTTAGACATGACTCTGGAAACACCATATATTTT.